These 21 T cell receptor beta chains came from one sample sequenced in a study of blood T cell repertoires in COVID-19. Profiled with immunoSEQ multiplex PCR; TCRdb holds only in-frame clones, not every one. The table lists a few hundred thousand clones, 85% of them singletons. The sequenced material came from peripheral blood. Every receptor here comes from a young woman with acute or convalescent COVID-19.

The rearrangement joins TRBV7-9 to TRBJ2-7, with unresolved D. The CDR3 extends over 13 amino acids. Germline assignment: CDR1 SEHNR and CDR2 FQNEAQ (reference sequence). Trimming removed 3 bases at V and 4 bases at J, with 10 bases between. The CDR3 spells CASSFDSGYEQYF. In DNA form, the CDR3 reads TGTGCCAGCAGCTTCGATAGTGGTTACGAGCAGTACTTC.

This chain links TRBV12-3 or TRBV12-4 with TRBJ1-1; D is ambiguous. CDR3 length: 13 amino acids. Trimming pared 1 base from V and 1 base from J, leaving 4 bases between. This chain's CDR3 is CASSLGENTEAFF. The CDR3 DNA reads TGTGCCAGCAGTTTAGGAGAGAACACTGAAGCTTTCTTT.

This clone turned up a few times. The chain is built from TRBV3-1 (or the pseudogene TRBV3-2) and TRBJ1-4; D not certain. Germline V CDR1 and CDR2: LGHDT, YNNKEL (reference sequence). This CDR3 is 16 amino acids long. Trimming stripped 2 bases from V and 1 base from J, with 11 bases between. The CDR3 nucleotides read TGTGCCAGCAGCCAATCCGGGCGGGGAACTAATGAAAAACTGTTTTTT. Protein sequence: CASSQSGRGTNEKLFF.

The V and J genes are TRBV5-1 and TRBJ1-3; 8 positions match TRBD1. CDR3 length equals 18 residues. The V gene's germline CDR1 is SGHRS and CDR2 YFSETQ. V dropped 3 bases and J dropped 1; count of bases not matched to a gene: 12. CDR3 sequence: CASSSPRQGSSSGNTIYF. CDR3 DNA sequence: TGCGCCAGCAGCTCCCCCCGACAGGGGTCTTCTTCTGGAAACACCATATATTTT.

The rearrangement joins TRBV28 to TRBJ2-7; D possibly corresponds to TRBD2 (6 bases). This CDR3 has 14 amino acids. In germline, CDR1 is MDHEN, CDR2 SYDVKM. V lost 7 bases to trimming and J lost 1 base, with 14 bases between them. CDR3 sequence reads: CASINRGSSYEQYF. For the CDR3, the DNA is TGTGCCAGCATAAATCGGGGGAGTTCCTACGAGCAGTACTTC.

The chain is built from TRBV21-1 and TRBJ2-7; TRBD1, as called in the table, went unchecked against the DNA. TRBV21-1 constitutes a pseudogene. The CDR3 has 19 amino acids. CDR3 nucleotide sequence: TGTGCCAGCGAAAGATTCAACCTCAGGGTACGGGACATCTCCTACGAGCAGTACTTC. Its translation: CASERFNLRVRDISYEQYF.

V usage is TRBV3-1 (or the pseudogene TRBV3-2) and J usage is TRBJ1-1; D perhaps matches TRBD1 (5 bases). In germline, CDR1 is LGHDT, CDR2 YNNKEL (reference sequence). This CDR3 is built from 17 residues. V lost 2 bases and J lost 0, with 16 bases in between. The CDR3 sequence: CASSQSLSGDLNTEAFF. CDR3 nucleotides: TGTGCCAGCAGCCAATCCCTATCGGGGGATTTGAACACTGAAGCTTTCTTT.

The rearrangement joins TRBV5-8 to TRBJ2-5; maybe TRBD1 (6 bases). Deletions cut 2 bases from V and 1 base from J, with 9 bases between. This CDR3 region has 14 residues. Germline V gene data show CDR1 as SGHTS and CDR2 as YDEGEE. CDR3 sequence reads: CASSFTGSQETQYF. As DNA, the CDR3 is TGTGCCAGCAGCTTTACAGGGTCCCAAGAGACCCAGTACTTC.

The chain couples TRBV4-2 to TRBJ1-5; a weak D match, TRBD1 (6 bases). V was clipped by 0 bases and J by 7 bases, with 16 bases between them. The CDR3 covers 16 residues. Germline values: CDR1 LGHNA, CDR2 YNFKEQ. The CDR3 sequence: CASSQEPGQNAQPQHF. In nucleotides, the CDR3 is TGTGCCAGCAGCCAAGAACCAGGACAGAACGCCCAGCCCCAGCATTTT.

The V and J genes are TRBV9 and TRBJ1-2; TRBD1 matches 7 bases. Losses at the gene ends were 2 bases for V and 6 bases for J; bases not matched to a gene: 1. Germline CDR1 and CDR2: SGDLS and YYNGEE. The CDR3 is 12 residues long. CDR3 residues: CASSVTGDGYTF. CDR3 DNA sequence: TGTGCCAGCAGCGTTACAGGGGATGGCTACACCTTC.

The V gene is TRBV27, the J gene TRBJ1-1, with D possibly TRBD1 on 6 matching bases. Germline V lookup: CDR1 MNHEY, CDR2 SMNVEV (reference sequence). Trimming left V 3 bases short and J 1 base short, with 12 bases between. The CDR3 has 15 amino acids. The CDR3: CASSFRGAANTEAFF. Here the CDR3 DNA reads TGTGCCAGCAGTTTTCGGGGGGCAGCGAACACTGAAGCTTTCTTT.

This chain links TRBV5-5 with TRBJ2-1; 14 nucleotides agree with TRBD2. The CDR3 totals 15 residues. Germline CDR1 and CDR2: SGHKS and YYEKEE (reference sequence). The V segment lost 4 bases and the J segment 9 bases; nucleotides outside the gene matches: 6. CDR3: CASSPGLAGAGEQFF. In DNA form, the CDR3 reads TGTGCCAGCAGCCCGGGACTAGCGGGGGCAGGTGAGCAGTTCTTC.

The V call is TRBV28, the J call TRBJ2-3; a weak D match, TRBD1 (6 bases). The CDR3 extends over 15 amino acids. The ends were cut back, 5 bases at V and 3 bases at J, with 15 bases in the middle. Germline CDR1 MDHEN, CDR2 SYDVKM. CDR3 bases: TGTGCCAGCAGTACCTTTAGGGGGAAGACAGATACGCAGTATTTT. Translating it yields CASSTFRGKTDTQYF.

Comment on this clone: A much larger clone lies a single base off, so this may be a read error. CDR3: CASSGQGYGYTF. DNA of the CDR3: TGTGCCAGCTCGGGACAGGGGTATGGCTACACCTTC. The chain links TRBV27 to TRBJ1-2; 10 bases are shared with TRBD1. The CDR3 sequence is 12 residues long. Germline values: CDR1 MNHEY, CDR2 SMNVEV (reference sequence). V lost 8 bases to trimming and J lost 5 bases; unmatched junction nucleotides: 2.

This rearrangement joins TRBV4-1 to TRBJ2-1; perhaps TRBD1 as D (5 bases). The V gene lost 0 bases and the J gene lost 8 bases, with 14 bases spanning the gap. The germline V gene encodes CDR1 MGHRA and CDR2 YSYEKL. The CDR3 spans 15 residues. The CDR3 region is CASSQDWAVGDEQFF. CDR3 sequence (DNA): TGCGCCAGCAGCCAAGATTGGGCAGTAGGGGATGAGCAGTTCTTC.

The V gene is TRBV15, the J gene TRBJ1-2; D is undetermined. The length of the CDR3 is 12 residues. Germline CDR1 is LNHNV and CDR2 is YYDKDF (reference sequence). Trimming stripped 0 bases from V and 13 bases from J, with 12 bases between. The CDR3 is CATSRDRLPGTF. The CDR3 nucleotides read TGTGCCACCAGCAGAGATCGCCTCCCGGGCACCTTC. Combining the CDR3 with reference TRBV15 and TRBJ1-2 gives the whole variable domain DAMVIQNPRYQVTQFGKPVTLSCSQTLNHNVMYWYQQKSSQAPKLLFHYYDKDFNNEADTPDNFQSRRPNTSFCFLDIRSPGLGDTAMYLCATSRDRLPGTFGSGTRLTVV.

This sequence joins TRBV28 and TRBJ2-1; 8 bases fit TRBD2. V was pared by 3 bases and J by 6 bases, with 7 bases of the junction left unmatched. Germline V gene sequence: CDR1 MDHEN, CDR2 SYDVKM. The CDR3 sequence is 15 residues long. The CDR3 region has the DNA TGTGCCAGCAGTTTCGGGGACGGGAGGGGCAATGAGCAGTTCTTC. Amino acid sequence: CASSFGDGRGNEQFF.

The chain has TRBV7-9 and TRBJ2-2, with D perhaps matching TRBD2 (5 bases). V was pared by 5 bases and J by 5 bases, with 12 bases between. Germline V lookup: CDR1 SEHNR, CDR2 FQNEAQ (reference sequence). CDR3 length: 14 residues. DNA of the CDR3: TGTGCCAGCAGCCTCGGACTGTGGACCGGGGAGCTGTTTTTT. Translated: CASSLGLWTGELFF.

This clone was observed a few times. This CDR3 is CASSFSQGYEQYF. The CDR3 DNA is TGTGCCAGCAGCTTCTCACAGGGCTACGAGCAGTACTTC. V gene TRBV5-8 combines with J gene TRBJ2-7; tentatively, D is TRBD1 (6 bases). Germline CDR1 SGHTS, CDR2 YDEGEE. CDR3 length: 13 residues. The germline V and J ends were trimmed by 2 bases and 3 bases, with 9 bases remaining between them. Variable domain in full (rest from reference TRBV5-8 and TRBJ2-7): EAGVTQSPTHLIKTRGQQATLRCSPISGHTSVYWYQQALGLGLQFLLWYDEGEERNRGNFPPRFSGRQFPNYSSELNVNALELEDSALYLCASSFSQGYEQYFGPGTRLTVT.

V and J are TRBV19 and TRBJ1-5; D is possibly TRBD1 (5 bases). The CDR3 totals 19 residues. Germline V CDR1 and CDR2: LNHDA, SQIVND (reference sequence). Trimming took 4 bases from V and 5 from J, leaving 27 bases between them. The CDR3 region is CASSTGPVVGRLHDQPQHF. The CDR3 DNA follows: TGTGCCAGTAGTACAGGCCCAGTGGTGGGGCGCCTACACGATCAGCCCCAGCATTTT. Variable domain in full (rest from reference TRBV19 and TRBJ1-5): DGGITQSPKYLFRKEGQNVTLSCEQNLNHDAMYWYRQDPGQGLRLIYYSQIVNDFQKGDIAEGYSVSREKKESFPLTVTSAQKNPTAFYLCASSTGPVVGRLHDQPQHFGDGTRLSIL.

The V gene is TRBV29-1, the J gene TRBJ2-5; TRBD1 aligns across 7 bases. Germline lookup yields CDR1 SQVTM and CDR2 ANQGSEA. The CDR3 sequence is 13 residues long. The ends lost 7 bases at V and 3 bases at J; junction bases unmatched: 8. CDR3 DNA sequence: TGCAGCGCCTACGACAGGGTGAAAGAGACCCAGTACTTC. It codes for CSAYDRVKETQYF.